One sample yielded the 8 T cell receptor beta chains listed below, sequenced in a study of T-cell reconstitution after alpha-beta-depleted transplantation in children. Construction of the TCRbeta library involved unique molecular identifiers. TCRdb reprocessed the PCR reads via MiXCR and lists one record per CDR3 protein. The top ten hold 29% of the sample, which has hundreds of thousands of distinct CDR3 sequences, around 16% seen once. Source: PBMCs, mostly from graft donor cells, taken 360 days after TCRalphabeta/CD19-depleted stem cell transplant. These receptors were taken from a boy less than two years old who had a stem cell transplant for Wiskott-Aldrich syndrome, so the T cells may come from the graft donor.

As DNA, the CDR3 is TGTGCCAGCAGTCCTACAGCGGGAAAGCGCTACGAGCAGTACTTC. Its translation: CASSPTAGKRYEQYF. The chain is built from TRBV2 and TRBJ2-7; TRBD2 matches at 7 bases. Germline values: CDR1 SNHLY, CDR2 FYNNEI. The CDR3 is 15 residues long. The J segment lost 3 bases and the V segment lost 5 bases, leaving 10 bases of the junction unmatched. The variable domain in full, completed from reference TRBV2 and TRBJ2-7, reads EPEVTQTPSHQVTQMGQEVILRCVPISNHLYFYWYRQILGQKVEFLVSFYNNEISEKSEIFDDQFSVERPDGSNFTLKIRSTKLEDSAMYFCASSPTAGKRYEQYFGPGTRLTVT.

In its sample, this clonotype was seen many times. V usage is TRBV12-3 or TRBV12-4 and J usage is TRBJ2-3, with unresolved D. This CDR3 has 13 amino acids. Trimming removed 2 bases at V and 0 bases at J, with 3 bases between. The CDR3 here is CASSLYSTDTQYF. The CDR3 DNA is TGTGCCAGCAGTTTATACAGCACAGATACGCAGTATTTT.

The chain uses TRBV7-2 and TRBJ2-5; 7 bases agree with TRBD2. Trimming cost V 2 bases and J 3 bases; bases outside gene matches: 9. This CDR3 has 16 residues. CDR1 is SGHTA, CDR2 FQGNSA, per germline. The CDR3 is CASSLYPGLGEETQYF. The CDR3 bases are TGTGCCAGCAGCTTATACCCTGGACTAGGGGAAGAGACCCAGTACTTC. The complete variable domain, with remaining parts taken from reference TRBV7-2 and TRBJ2-5, reads GAGVSQSPSNKVTEKGKDVELRCDPISGHTALYWYRQSLGQGLEFLIYFQGNSAPDKSGLPSDRFSAERTGGSVSTLTIQRTQQEDSAVYLCASSLYPGLGEETQYFGPGTRLLVL.

The rearrangement uses TRBV20-1 and TRBJ2-5; a possible D gene is TRBD2 (5 bases). V was trimmed by 7 bases and J by 7 bases, leaving 19 bases between them. This CDR3 contains 13 residues. The germline V gene has CDR1 DFQATT and CDR2 SNEGSKA (reference sequence). CDR3 protein: CSVVPSSHPTQYF. CDR3 in DNA: TGCAGTGTAGTGCCTAGCTCCCATCCGACCCAGTACTTC.

This clonotype was detected only a few times. The chain has TRBV29-1 and TRBJ2-1; TRBD1 or TRBD2 may be the D gene (5 bases each). V was cut by 7 bases and J by 8 bases, with 24 bases left in between. This CDR3 spans 15 amino acids. Per germline, CDR1 SQVTM and CDR2 ANQGSEA. The CDR3 bases are TGCAGCGGCCTAGGCCGGGACCCTAATAGGGATGAGCAGTTCTTC. Residues: CSGLGRDPNRDEQFF.

V gene TRBV7-9 combines with J gene TRBJ2-2; 8 nucleotides agree with TRBD2. The CDR3 length is 14 residues. Looked up from germline, CDR1 is SEHNR and CDR2 is FQNEAQ (reference sequence). Trimming removed 6 bases from V and 6 bases from J; junction bases left unmatched: 6. The CDR3 bases are TGTGCCAGCAGTTTGCAACTAGCGGCCGGGGAGCTGTTTTTT. This gives the protein CASSLQLAAGELFF.

This clonotype was picked up a small number of times. This chain links TRBV15 with TRBJ2-1; TRBD2 agrees at 9 bases. Germline assignment: CDR1 LNHNV and CDR2 YYDKDF (reference sequence). V was pared by 0 bases and J by 6 bases, with 3 bases of the junction left unmatched. This CDR3 spans 15 amino acids. The CDR3 spells CATSRDGGRVNEQFF. In nucleotides, the CDR3 is TGTGCCACCAGCAGAGATGGCGGGAGGGTCAATGAGCAGTTCTTC.

The V and J genes are TRBV29-1 and TRBJ2-7, with 8 bases identical to TRBD1. The CDR3 extends over 12 amino acids. V trimming: 4 bases; J trimming: 3 bases; junction bases outside the gene matches: 2. Germline V gives CDR1 SQVTM, CDR2 ANQGSEA. CDR3 residues: CSVVDRVYEQYF. DNA for the CDR3: TGCAGCGTTGTGGACAGGGTCTACGAGCAGTACTTC.